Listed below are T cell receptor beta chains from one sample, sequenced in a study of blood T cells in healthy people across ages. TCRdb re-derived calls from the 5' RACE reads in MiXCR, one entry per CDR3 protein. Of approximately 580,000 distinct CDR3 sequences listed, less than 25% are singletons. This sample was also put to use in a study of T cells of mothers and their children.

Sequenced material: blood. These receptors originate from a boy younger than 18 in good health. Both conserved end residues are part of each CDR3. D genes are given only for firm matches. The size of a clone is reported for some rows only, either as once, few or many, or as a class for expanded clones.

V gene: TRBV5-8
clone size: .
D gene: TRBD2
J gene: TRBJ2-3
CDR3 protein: CASSFAGLAGTDTQYF
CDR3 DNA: TGTGCCAGCAGCTTTGCTGGACTAGCAGGGACAGATACGCAGTATTTT

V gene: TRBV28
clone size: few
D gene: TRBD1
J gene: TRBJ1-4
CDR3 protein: CASRGTGEIEKLFF
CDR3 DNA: TGTGCCAGCCGAGGGACAGGGGAAATAGAAAAACTGTTTTTT

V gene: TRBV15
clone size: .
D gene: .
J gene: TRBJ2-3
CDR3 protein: CATSSPWTSTDTQYF
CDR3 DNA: TGTGCCACCAGCAGTCCTTGGACTAGCACAGATACGCAGTATTTT

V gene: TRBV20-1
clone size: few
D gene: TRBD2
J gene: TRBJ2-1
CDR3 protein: CSARGTSQVNEQFF
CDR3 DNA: TGCAGTGCTAGGGGGACTAGTCAAGTCAATGAGCAGTTCTTC

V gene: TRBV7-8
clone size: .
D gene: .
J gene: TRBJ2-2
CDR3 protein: CASSLPQSVLGELFF
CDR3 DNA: TGTGCCAGCAGCTTGCCTCAAAGCGTCTTGGGGGAGCTGTTTTTT

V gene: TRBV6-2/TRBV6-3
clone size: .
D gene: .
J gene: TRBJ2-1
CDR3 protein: CASSSGQFGYNEQFF
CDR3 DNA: TGTGCCAGCAGTTCCGGACAGTTCGGCTACAATGAGCAGTTCTTC

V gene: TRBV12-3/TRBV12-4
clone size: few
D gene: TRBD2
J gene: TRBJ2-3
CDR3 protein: CASRPGLAGGLTSTDTQYF
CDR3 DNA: TGTGCCAGCAGGCCGGGACTAGCGGGGGGCCTGACTAGCACAGATACGCAGTATTTT

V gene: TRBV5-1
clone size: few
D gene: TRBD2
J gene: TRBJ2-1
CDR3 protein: CASSWGGTGTNEQFF
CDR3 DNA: TGCGCCAGCAGCTGGGGGGGTACTGGGACCAATGAGCAGTTCTTC

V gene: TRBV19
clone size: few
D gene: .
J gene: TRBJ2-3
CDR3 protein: CATGPPGAGTDTQYF
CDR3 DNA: TGTGCCACCGGCCCTCCAGGGGCTGGCACAGATACGCAGTATTTT

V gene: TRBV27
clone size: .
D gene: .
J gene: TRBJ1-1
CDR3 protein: CASSLAGKNTEAFF
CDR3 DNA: TGTGCCAGCAGTTTGGCGGGAAAGAACACTGAAGCTTTCTTT

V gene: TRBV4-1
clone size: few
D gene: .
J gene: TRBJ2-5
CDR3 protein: CASSHASPETQYF
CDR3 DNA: TGCGCCAGCAGCCACGCTAGTCCAGAGACCCAGTACTTC

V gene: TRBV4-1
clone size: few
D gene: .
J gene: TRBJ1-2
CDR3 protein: CASSQGRGARYTF
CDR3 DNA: TGCGCCAGCAGCCAAGGCAGGGGCGCGCGCTACACCTTC

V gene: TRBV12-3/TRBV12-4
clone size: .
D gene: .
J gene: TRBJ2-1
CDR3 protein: CASTKGRGRDNEQFF
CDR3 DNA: TGTGCCAGCACCAAGGGGAGGGGGCGAGACAATGAGCAGTTCTTC

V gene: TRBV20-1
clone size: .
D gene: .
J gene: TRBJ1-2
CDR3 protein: CSSRDSETNYGYTF
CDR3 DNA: TGCAGTTCTCGGGACTCCGAGACTAACTATGGCTACACCTTC

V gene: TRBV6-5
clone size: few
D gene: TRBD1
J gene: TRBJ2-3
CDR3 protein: CASSYLTGGRNTQYF
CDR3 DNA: TGTGCCAGCAGTTACCTTACAGGGGGGCGTAATACGCAGTATTTT

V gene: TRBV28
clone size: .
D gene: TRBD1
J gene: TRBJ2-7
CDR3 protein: CASRQDREPYEQYF
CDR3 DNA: TGTGCCAGCAGGCAGGACAGGGAACCCTACGAGCAGTACTTC

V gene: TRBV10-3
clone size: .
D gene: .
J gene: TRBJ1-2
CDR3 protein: CAISDIGQLGDYGYTF
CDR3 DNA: TGTGCCATCAGTGACATTGGACAGCTAGGAGACTATGGCTACACCTTC

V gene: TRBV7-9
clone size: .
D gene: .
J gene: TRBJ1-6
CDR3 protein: CASSPTSGYSPLHF
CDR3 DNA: TGTGCCAGCAGCCCCACCTCAGGGTACTCACCCCTCCACTTT

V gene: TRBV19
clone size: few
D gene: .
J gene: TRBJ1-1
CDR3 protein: CASSIGDSLFPAFF
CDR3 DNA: TGTGCCAGTAGTATCGGCGACAGCCTATTCCCAGCTTTCTTT

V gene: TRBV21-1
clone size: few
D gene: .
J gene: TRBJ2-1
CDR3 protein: CASSKGGTGATYNEQFF
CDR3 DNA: TGTGCCAGCAGCAAAGGAGGGACAGGGGCGACCTACAATGAGCAGTTCTTC

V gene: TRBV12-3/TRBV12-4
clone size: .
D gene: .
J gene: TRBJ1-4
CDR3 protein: CANSLTEGRTEKLFF
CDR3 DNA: TGTGCCAACAGTTTAACAGAGGGGCGGACTGAAAAACTGTTTTTT

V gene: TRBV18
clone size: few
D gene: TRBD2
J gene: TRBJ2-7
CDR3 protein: CASSPIRAGGSYEQYF
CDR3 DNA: TGTGCCAGCTCACCGATTAGAGCGGGGGGTTCCTACGAGCAGTACTTC

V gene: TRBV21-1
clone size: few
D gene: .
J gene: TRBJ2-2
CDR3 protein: CASSHQGDIGGELFF
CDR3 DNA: TGTGCCAGCAGCCATCAGGGGGATATCGGCGGGGAGCTGTTTTTT

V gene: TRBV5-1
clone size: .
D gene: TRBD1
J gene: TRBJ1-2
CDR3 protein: CASSLAGTGFGHSGYTF
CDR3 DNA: TGCGCCAGCAGCTTGGCCGGGACAGGATTCGGGCATTCCGGCTACACCTTC

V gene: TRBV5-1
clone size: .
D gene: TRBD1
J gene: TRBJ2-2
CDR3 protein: CASSPGQVFWRNTGELFF
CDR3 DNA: TGCGCCAGCAGCCCGGGACAGGTCTTTTGGCGGAACACCGGGGAGCTGTTTTTT

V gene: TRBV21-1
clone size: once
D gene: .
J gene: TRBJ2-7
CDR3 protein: CASLNPGRKEQYF
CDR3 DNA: TGTGCCAGCCTGAACCCCGGTCGCAAAGAGCAGTACTTC

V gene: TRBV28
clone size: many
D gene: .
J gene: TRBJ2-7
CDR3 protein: CASRRAWGARTYEQYF
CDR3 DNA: TGTGCCAGCCGTCGGGCGTGGGGGGCGCGAACCTACGAGCAGTACTTC

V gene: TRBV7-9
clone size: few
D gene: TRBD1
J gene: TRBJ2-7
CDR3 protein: CASSLADVWGQEYEQYF
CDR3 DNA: TGTGCCAGCAGCTTAGCTGATGTTTGGGGACAGGAGTACGAGCAGTACTTC

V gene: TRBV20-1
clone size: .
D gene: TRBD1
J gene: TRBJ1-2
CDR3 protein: CSAGDRGRGYTF
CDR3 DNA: TGCAGTGCTGGTGACAGGGGACGTGGCTACACCTTC

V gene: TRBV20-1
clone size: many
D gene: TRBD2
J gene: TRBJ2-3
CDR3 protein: CSALLADSTDTQYF
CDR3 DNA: TGCAGTGCTTTACTAGCGGATAGCACAGATACGCAGTATTTT

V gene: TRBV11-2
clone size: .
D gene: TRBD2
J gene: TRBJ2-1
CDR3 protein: CASSQASGSVSNEQFF
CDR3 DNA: TGTGCCAGCAGCCAGGCAAGCGGGAGCGTGAGCAATGAGCAGTTCTTC

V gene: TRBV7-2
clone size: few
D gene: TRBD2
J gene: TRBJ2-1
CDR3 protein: CASSLVALAGPYNEQFF
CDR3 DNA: TGTGCCAGCAGCTTAGTCGCTCTAGCGGGTCCCTACAATGAGCAGTTCTTC

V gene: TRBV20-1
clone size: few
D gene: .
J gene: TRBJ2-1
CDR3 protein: CSARDPNPLAEQFF
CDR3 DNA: TGCAGTGCTAGGGACCCTAATCCCCTCGCTGAGCAGTTCTTC

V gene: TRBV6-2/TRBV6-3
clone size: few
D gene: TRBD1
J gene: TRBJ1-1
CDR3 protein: CASKPLRDSNTEAFF
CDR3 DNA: TGTGCCAGCAAGCCCCTCCGGGACAGCAACACTGAAGCTTTCTTT

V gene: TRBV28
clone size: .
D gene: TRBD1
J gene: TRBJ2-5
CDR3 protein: CASSFHTEPGQGQETQYF
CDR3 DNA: TGTGCCAGCAGTTTCCACACGGAACCGGGACAGGGACAAGAGACCCAGTACTTC

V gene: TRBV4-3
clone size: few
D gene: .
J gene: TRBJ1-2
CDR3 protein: CASSQDSDSATPFYGYTF
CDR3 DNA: TGCGCCAGCAGCCAAGATTCAGACAGCGCGACCCCCTTCTATGGCTACACCTTC

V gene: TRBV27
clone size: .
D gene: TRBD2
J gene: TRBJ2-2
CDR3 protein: CASSLSSGGSAASTGELFF
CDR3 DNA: TGTGCCAGCAGTTTATCTAGCGGGGGCAGCGCTGCGAGCACCGGGGAGCTGTTTTTT

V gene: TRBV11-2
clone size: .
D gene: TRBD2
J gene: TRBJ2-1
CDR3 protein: CASSSPAGGLDEQFF
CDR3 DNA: TGTGCCAGCAGCTCCCCAGCGGGGGGATTGGATGAGCAGTTCTTC

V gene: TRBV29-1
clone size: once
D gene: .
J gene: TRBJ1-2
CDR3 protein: CSVEDHWGINCGYTF
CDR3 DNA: TGCAGCGTTGAAGATCATTGGGGGATTAACTGTGGCTACACCTTC

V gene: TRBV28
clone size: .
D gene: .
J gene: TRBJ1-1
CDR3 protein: CASSNPREAFF
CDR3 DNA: TGTGCCAGCAGCAACCCTCGTGAAGCTTTCTTT

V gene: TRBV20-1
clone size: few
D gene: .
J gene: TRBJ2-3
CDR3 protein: CSAVSPGTTSTDTQYF
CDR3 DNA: TGCAGTGCTGTTTCCCCCGGGACGACTAGCACAGATACGCAGTATTTT